This T cell receptor (beta chain) emerged from a study of blood T cells in healthy people across ages. A sample-barcoded 5' primer and a J-beta primer mix were used in a second PCR of about 6 to 11 cycles. TCRdb used MiXCR to reprocess the 5' RACE reads, holding one entry per CDR3 protein. Among hundreds of thousands of distinct CDR3 sequences listed, 35% to 50% were seen once. The V gene end was trimmed by 11 bases and the J gene end by 3 bases; junction bases not matched to a gene: 8. Germline V gene data show CDR1 as MNHNS and CDR2 as SASEGT. The length of the CDR3 is 14 residues. This clonotype appeared a few times.

The chain is built from TRBV6-1 and TRBJ2-3, with 10 positions matching TRBD1. Sample: blood. The receptor was derived from a man older than 75 in good health. Here the CDR3 DNA reads TGTGCCGGCTCGGGGGACAGGGGAACAGATACGCAGTATTTT. The encoded protein is CAGSGDRGTDTQYF.